What follows are 18 T cell receptor beta chains derived from one specimen sequenced in a study of shared clonotypes between healthy human individuals. Libraries were prepared by immunoSEQ multiplex PCR; TCRdb keeps only in-frame clonotypes and omits some of them. The repertoire has about 320,000 clones, around 90% of them found once; the top ten carry 16%. Material: memory CD8+ T cells sorted from blood. As to subset: CD45RO+ cells pooled with CCR7-negative TemRA cells. These receptors were collected from a man aged 18 to 30 in good health.

The rearrangement joins TRBV5-4 to TRBJ1-1, with TRBD1 identical over 9 bases. The CDR3 has 17 residues. CDR1 and CDR2 (germline): SGHNT, YYREEE (reference sequence). V shed 0 bases and J 0 bases; nucleotides not matched to a gene: 6. The CDR3 is CASSLEQGARLNTEAFF. As DNA, the CDR3 is TGTGCCAGCAGCTTGGAACAGGGGGCGAGGCTGAACACTGAAGCTTTCTTT.

The chain carries TRBV25-1 and TRBJ1-1; no firm D call. Germline V gene lookup returns CDR1 MGHDK and CDR2 SYGVNS. The CDR3 spans 12 residues. V was trimmed by 4 bases and J by 5 bases, leaving 8 bases between them. The CDR3 reads CASSVGMTEAFF. The CDR3 coding sequence is TGTGCCAGCAGTGTAGGGATGACTGAAGCTTTCTTT.

V gene TRBV27 combines with J gene TRBJ1-2; D call uncertain. The germline V and J ends were trimmed by 5 bases and 7 bases, with 11 bases remaining between them. CDR1 and CDR2 (germline): MNHEY, SMNVEV (reference sequence). The CDR3 has 12 amino acids. This CDR3 reads CASSGSRAGYTF. CDR3 DNA: TGTGCCAGCAGTGGATCTAGGGCTGGCTACACCTTC.

The CDR3 sequence is CASSLGDVNEQFF. The CDR3, as DNA: TGTGCCAGCAGCTTAGGCGACGTCAATGAGCAGTTCTTC. The V and J genes are TRBV7-8 and TRBJ2-1; the D is unclear. Trimming removed 1 base from V and 6 bases from J, with 7 bases in between. Germline-derived CDR1 and CDR2 are SGHVS and FQNEAQ. The length of the CDR3 is 13 residues.

The sample holds one count of this clone. Here the CDR3 DNA reads TGTGCCAGCAGCTTAGGTCGTCGAATACCCCAAGAGACCCAGTACTTC. This translates into CASSLGRRIPQETQYF. This rearrangement joins TRBV11-2 to TRBJ2-5; D is unclear. Germline V CDR1 and CDR2: SGHAT, FQNNGV. V gave up 1 base and J gave up 1 base, with 13 bases separating them. The CDR3 is made up of 16 amino acids.

The J gene is TRBJ2-3, the V gene TRBV9, with TRBD2 as a possible D gene (6 bases). CDR1 is SGDLS and CDR2 is YYNGEE in the germline V gene. Trimming shortened V by 3 bases and J by 5 bases, and 16 bases separated the two germline ends. The CDR3 sequence is 15 residues long. DNA for the CDR3: TGTGCCAGCAGCGCGGGACTCGCTCCACAAGATACGCAGTATTTT. Protein product: CASSAGLAPQDTQYF.

V and J are TRBV15 and TRBJ2-6; a weak D match, TRBD1 (6 bases). Germline assignment: CDR1 LNHNV and CDR2 YYDKDF (reference sequence). V was clipped by 1 base and J by 0 bases, with 10 bases between them. The CDR3 extends over 17 amino acids. Here the CDR3 reads CATSRGGHLSGANVLTF. CDR3 DNA sequence: TGTGCCACCAGCAGAGGGGGGCACCTCTCTGGGGCCAACGTCCTGACTTTC.

The V gene is TRBV7-9, the J gene TRBJ1-1; 7 positions agree with TRBD1. The germline V gene encodes CDR1 SEHNR and CDR2 FQNEAQ (reference sequence). This CDR3 contains 14 residues. V shed 6 bases, J shed 3 bases, and the junction held 7 bases outside the gene matches. The CDR3 nucleotides are TGTGCCAGCAGGCCGACCAGGGGGGACACTGAAGCTTTCTTT. Its translation is CASRPTRGDTEAFF.

This clone was detected many times. V gene TRBV6-5 combines with J gene TRBJ1-1; 7 positions match TRBD1. CDR3 length: 14 residues. Germline CDR1 is MNHEY and CDR2 is SVGAGI. J gave up 4 bases and V 2 bases, and 4 bases lay outside the gene matches. CDR3 nucleotide sequence: TGTGCCAGCAGTTACCAGGGGGTTGGCACTGAAGCTTTCTTT. This encodes CASSYQGVGTEAFF.

This chain joins TRBV11-2 and TRBJ2-1; 13 bases are shared with TRBD2. The V gene end was trimmed by 6 bases and the J gene end by 3 bases; junction bases not matched to a gene: 2. CDR1 is SGHAT and CDR2 is FQNNGV in the germline V gene. The CDR3 runs 15 residues. CDR3 loop: CASSRTSGSYNEQFF. Here the CDR3 DNA reads TGTGCCAGCAGTCGGACTAGCGGGAGCTACAATGAGCAGTTCTTC.

The chain has TRBV5-6 and TRBJ2-7; no clear D. Trimming shortened V by 4 bases and J by 5 bases, and 13 bases separated the two germline ends. The V gene's germline CDR1 is SGHDT and CDR2 YYEEEE. CDR3 length: 13 amino acids. DNA of the CDR3: TGTGCCAGCAGCGAAGTTACTCATAACGAGCAGTACTTC. This sequence encodes CASSEVTHNEQYF.

This sequence joins TRBV6-5 and TRBJ2-7; D is unclear. The CDR3 extends over 13 amino acids. Germline V lookup: CDR1 MNHEY, CDR2 SVGAGI. The V end was cut by 5 bases, the J end by 2 bases, with 10 bases between. CDR3 in amino acids: CASSPDGAYEQYF. CDR3 nucleotides: TGTGCCAGCAGTCCGGACGGTGCCTACGAGCAGTACTTC.

This clone was counted a few times. CDR3 residues: CAISESGRENTGELFF. The CDR3 DNA reads TGTGCCATCAGTGAGTCCGGGCGGGAGAACACCGGGGAGCTGTTTTTT. J is TRBJ2-2 and V is TRBV10-3; TRBD2 might be the D (6 bases). Germline V gene data show CDR1 as ENHRY and CDR2 as SYGVKD. The CDR3 sequence is 16 residues long. V was trimmed by 0 bases and J by 1 base, leaving 9 bases between them.

This chain joins TRBV9 and TRBJ2-1, with 8 bases identical to TRBD2. V was pared by 1 base and J by 4 bases, with 7 bases of the junction left unmatched. Germline V gene sequence: CDR1 SGDLS, CDR2 YYNGEE. This CDR3 spans 16 amino acids. The chain's CDR3 is CASSVHSGNSYNEQFF. The CDR3 region has the DNA TGTGCCAGCAGCGTACATAGCGGGAACAGTTACAATGAGCAGTTCTTC.

J is TRBJ2-7 and V is TRBV6-5; D is possibly TRBD1 (6 bases). CDR1 and CDR2 (germline): MNHEY, SVGAGI. Trimming pared 6 bases from V and 6 bases from J, leaving 15 bases between. The CDR3 is 13 amino acids. As DNA, the CDR3 is TGTGCCAGCAGACCCCCGGGACATCCCGAGCAGTACTTC. This encodes CASRPPGHPEQYF.

In its sample, this clone was seen once. The chain recombines TRBV29-1 with TRBJ2-5; 9 nucleotides agree with TRBD1. The CDR3 runs 14 residues. V was pared by 6 bases and J by 1 base, with 6 bases of the junction left unmatched. Germline V lookup: CDR1 SQVTM, CDR2 ANQGSEA. The DNA of the CDR3 is TGCAGCGTACGTGTACAGGGGGCCCAAGAGACCCAGTACTTC. It codes for CSVRVQGAQETQYF.

The chain couples TRBV29-1 to TRBJ2-2, with 9 bases identical to TRBD1. After removal of 6 bases from V and 4 bases from J, the junction contained 3 bases not matched to a gene. Germline CDR1 SQVTM, CDR2 ANQGSEA. CDR3 size: 13 residues. CDR3 coding DNA: TGCAGCGTGAGGACAGGGGCCACCGGGGAGCTGTTTTTT. Amino acids: CSVRTGATGELFF.

V is TRBV5-4 and J is TRBJ1-2; maybe TRBD1 (5 bases). The CDR3 extends over 14 amino acids. The V and J ends lost 4 bases and 9 bases respectively, with 19 bases between them. Per germline, CDR1 SGHNT and CDR2 YYREEE (reference sequence). The DNA for the CDR3 is TGTGCCAGCAGCCTAGACAGAGTTCCATCGCGCTACACCTTC. Translation gives CASSLDRVPSRYTF.